The TCR beta chain described here comes from a study of post-analysis software for immune sequencing data. Study results and limitations: A handful of TRBV segments were significantly more frequent in patients than in controls. TRBV5-6, TRBV5-1 and TRBV20-1 were among these segments. In multiple sclerosis, normalized Chao1 diversity was significantly below that of controls.

The TCR beta cDNA libraries carried unique molecular identifiers. TCRdb analysed the PCR reads with MiXCR anew, one entry per CDR3 protein. The table lists about 200,000 distinct CDR3 sequences, over 25% of them singletons, with roughly 3.4% in the top ten. The germline CDR1 and CDR2 sequences are KGHSH and LQKENI. The CDR3 loop spans 12 amino acids. The germline V and J ends were trimmed by 3 bases and 13 bases, with 10 bases remaining between them. This clonotype was counted between two and nine times. No antigen is known for it. The chain links TRBV18 to TRBJ1-6; D gene ambiguous. Sample: blood. The origin of this receptor is a girl aged 2 to 17 with multiple sclerosis. The CDR3 DNA is TGTGCCAGCTCACCTGACGGGCCTCCCCTCCACTTT. It yields the protein CASSPDGPPLHF.